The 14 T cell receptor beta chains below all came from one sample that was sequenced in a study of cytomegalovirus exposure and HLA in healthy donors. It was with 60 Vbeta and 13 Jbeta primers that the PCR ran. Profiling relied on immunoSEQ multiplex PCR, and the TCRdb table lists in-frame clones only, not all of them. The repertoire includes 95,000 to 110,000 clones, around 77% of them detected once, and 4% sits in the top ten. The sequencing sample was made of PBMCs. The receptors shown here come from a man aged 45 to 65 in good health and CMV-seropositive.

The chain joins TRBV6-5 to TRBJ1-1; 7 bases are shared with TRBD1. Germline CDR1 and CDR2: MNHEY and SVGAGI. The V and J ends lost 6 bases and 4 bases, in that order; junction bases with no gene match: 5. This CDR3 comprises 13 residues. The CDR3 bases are TGTGCCAGCAGGGTACAGGGGTTCACTGAAGCTTTCTTT. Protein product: CASRVQGFTEAFF.

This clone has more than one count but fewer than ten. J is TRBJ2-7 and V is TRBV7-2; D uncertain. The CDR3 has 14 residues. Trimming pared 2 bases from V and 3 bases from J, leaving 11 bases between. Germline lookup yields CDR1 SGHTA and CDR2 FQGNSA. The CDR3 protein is CASSLSPGSYEQYF. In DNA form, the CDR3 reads TGTGCCAGCAGCTTAAGCCCAGGCAGCTACGAGCAGTACTTC.

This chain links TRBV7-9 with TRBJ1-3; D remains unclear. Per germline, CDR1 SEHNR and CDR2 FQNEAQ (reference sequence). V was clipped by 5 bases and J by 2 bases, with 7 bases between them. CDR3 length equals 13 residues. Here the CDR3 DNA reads TGTGCCAGCAGCCCGGGTGCTGGAAACACCATATATTTT. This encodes CASSPGAGNTIYF.

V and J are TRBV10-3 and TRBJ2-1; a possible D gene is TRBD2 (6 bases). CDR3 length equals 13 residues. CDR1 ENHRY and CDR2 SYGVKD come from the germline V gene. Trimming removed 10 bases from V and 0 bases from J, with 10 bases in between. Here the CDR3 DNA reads TGTGCCAGCAGCGGGTTCTCCTACAATGAGCAGTTCTTC. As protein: CASSGFSYNEQFF.

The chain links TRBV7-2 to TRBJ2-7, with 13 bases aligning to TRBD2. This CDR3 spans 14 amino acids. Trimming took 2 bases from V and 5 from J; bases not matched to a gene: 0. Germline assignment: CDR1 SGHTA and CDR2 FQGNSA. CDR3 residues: CASSLTSGRDEQYF. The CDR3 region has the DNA TGTGCCAGCAGCTTAACTAGCGGGAGGGACGAGCAGTACTTC.

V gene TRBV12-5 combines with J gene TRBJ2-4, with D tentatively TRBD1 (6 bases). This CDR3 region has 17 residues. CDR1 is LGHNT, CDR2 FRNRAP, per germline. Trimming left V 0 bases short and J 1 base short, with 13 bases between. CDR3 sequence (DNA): TGTGCTAGTGGTTTGGTACGGCAGGGGACCGCCAAAAACATTCAGTACTTC. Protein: CASGLVRQGTAKNIQYF.

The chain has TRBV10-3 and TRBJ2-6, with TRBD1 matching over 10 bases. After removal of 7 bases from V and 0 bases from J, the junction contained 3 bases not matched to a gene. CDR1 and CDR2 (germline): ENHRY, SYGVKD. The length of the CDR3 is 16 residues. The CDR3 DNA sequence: TGTGCCATCAAAGGACAGGGGGACTCTGGGGCCAACGTCCTGACTTTC. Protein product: CAIKGQGDSGANVLTF.

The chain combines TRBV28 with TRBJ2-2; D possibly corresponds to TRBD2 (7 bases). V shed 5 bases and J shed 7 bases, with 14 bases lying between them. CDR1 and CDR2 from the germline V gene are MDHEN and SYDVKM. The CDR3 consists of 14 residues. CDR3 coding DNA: TGTGCCAGCAGTAAGGGGGGGCTTGGCGGGGAGCTGTTTTTT. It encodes CASSKGGLGGELFF.

The CDR3 coding sequence is TGTGCCAGCAGAGAGGCCCCTAAGGGGGCCGAGCAGTACTTC. Its translation is CASREAPKGAEQYF. This chain joins TRBV5-8 and TRBJ2-7; TRBD1 matches at 7 bases. The CDR3 covers 14 residues. Germline CDR1 SGHTS, CDR2 YDEGEE. J was trimmed by 6 bases and V by 5 bases; bases with no gene match: 11.

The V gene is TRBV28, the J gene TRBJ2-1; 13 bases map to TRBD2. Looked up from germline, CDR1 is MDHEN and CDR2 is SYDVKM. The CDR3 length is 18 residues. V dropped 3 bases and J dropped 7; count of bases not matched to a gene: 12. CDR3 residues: CASSFLRQGLAGNNEQFF. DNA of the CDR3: TGTGCCAGCAGTTTCCTTCGCCAGGGACTAGCGGGAAATAATGAGCAGTTCTTC.

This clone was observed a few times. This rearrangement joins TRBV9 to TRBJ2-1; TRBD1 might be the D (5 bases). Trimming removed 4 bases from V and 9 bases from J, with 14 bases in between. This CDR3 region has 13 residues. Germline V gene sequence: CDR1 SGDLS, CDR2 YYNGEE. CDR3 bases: TGTGCCAGCAGCCCGATAGGGGCTAGTGAGCAGTTCTTC. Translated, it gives CASSPIGASEQFF.

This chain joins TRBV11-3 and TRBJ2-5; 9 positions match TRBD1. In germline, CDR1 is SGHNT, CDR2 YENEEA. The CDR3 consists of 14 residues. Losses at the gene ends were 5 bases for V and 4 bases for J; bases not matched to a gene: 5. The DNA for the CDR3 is TGTGCCAGCAGCAAGGGACAGGGTGGAGAGACCCAGTACTTC. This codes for CASSKGQGGETQYF.

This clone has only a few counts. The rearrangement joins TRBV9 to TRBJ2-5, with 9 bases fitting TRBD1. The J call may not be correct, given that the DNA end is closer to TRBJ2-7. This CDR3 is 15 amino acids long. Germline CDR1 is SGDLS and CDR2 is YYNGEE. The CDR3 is CASSFSGTGPYEQYF. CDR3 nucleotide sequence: TGTGCCAGCAGCTTTTCCGGGACAGGGCCCTACGAGCAGTACTTC.

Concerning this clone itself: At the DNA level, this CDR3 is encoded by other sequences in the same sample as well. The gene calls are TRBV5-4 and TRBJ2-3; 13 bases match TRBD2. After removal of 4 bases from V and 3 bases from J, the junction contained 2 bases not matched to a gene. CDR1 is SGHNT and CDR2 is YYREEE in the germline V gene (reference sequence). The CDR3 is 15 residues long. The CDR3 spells CASSRTSGRTDTQYF. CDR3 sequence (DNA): TGTGCCAGCAGCAGGACTAGCGGGAGAACAGATACGCAGTATTTT. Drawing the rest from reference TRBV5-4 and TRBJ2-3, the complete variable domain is ETGVTQSPTHLIKTRGQQVTLRCSSQSGHNTVSWYQQALGQGPQFIFQYYREEENGRGNFPPRFSGLQFPNYSSELNVNALELDDSALYLCASSRTSGRTDTQYFGPGTRLTVL.